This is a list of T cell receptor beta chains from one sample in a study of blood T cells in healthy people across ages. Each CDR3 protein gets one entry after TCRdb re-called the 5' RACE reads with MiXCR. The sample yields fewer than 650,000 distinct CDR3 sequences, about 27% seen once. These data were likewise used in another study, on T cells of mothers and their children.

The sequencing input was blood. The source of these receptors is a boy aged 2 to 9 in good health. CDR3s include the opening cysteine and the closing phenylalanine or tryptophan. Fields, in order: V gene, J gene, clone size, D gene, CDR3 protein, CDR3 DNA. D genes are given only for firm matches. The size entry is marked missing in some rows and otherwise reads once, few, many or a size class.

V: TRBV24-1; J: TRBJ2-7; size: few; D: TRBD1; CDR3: CATSDLHPGQGEAYEQYF; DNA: TGTGCCACCAGTGATTTGCACCCCGGACAGGGGGAAGCCTACGAGCAGTACTTC
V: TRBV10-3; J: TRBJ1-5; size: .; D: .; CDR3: CAIGAGDSNQPQHF; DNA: TGTGCCATCGGGGCAGGGGATAGCAATCAGCCCCAGCATTTT
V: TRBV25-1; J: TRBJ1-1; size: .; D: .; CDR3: CASSDMGEEVAFF; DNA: TGTGCCAGCAGTGACATGGGGGAAGAGGTAGCTTTCTTT
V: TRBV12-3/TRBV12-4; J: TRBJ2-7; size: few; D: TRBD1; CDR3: CASSFSGGSDEQYF; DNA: TGTGCCAGCAGTTTCTCAGGGGGCTCCGACGAGCAGTACTTC
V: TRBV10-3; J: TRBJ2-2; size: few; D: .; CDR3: CAIRPPLDAGELFF; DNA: TGTGCCATCAGGCCCCCCCTGGACGCCGGGGAGCTGTTTTTT
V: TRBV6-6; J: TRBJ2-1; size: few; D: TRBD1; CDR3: CASEGWDRGRNEQFF; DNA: TGTGCCAGCGAGGGGTGGGACAGGGGTCGGAATGAGCAGTTCTTC
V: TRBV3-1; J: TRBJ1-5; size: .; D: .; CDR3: CASSQFPRTGTINQPQHF; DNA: TGTGCCAGCAGCCAATTCCCCCGAACAGGGACGATCAATCAGCCCCAGCATTTT
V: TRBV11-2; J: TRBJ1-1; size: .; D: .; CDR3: CASSLDSPEVFQFHVGRTTEAFF; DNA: TGTGCCAGCAGCTTAGATAGTCCCGAAGTATTTCAGTTTCATGTAGGGCGGACCACTGAAGCTTTCTTT
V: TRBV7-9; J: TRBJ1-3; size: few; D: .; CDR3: CASRGGWTDSGNTIYF; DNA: TGTGCCAGCAGGGGAGGTTGGACCGACTCTGGAAACACCATATATTTT
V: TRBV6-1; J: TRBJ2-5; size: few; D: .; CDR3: CASSAPSSSAQETQYF; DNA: TGTGCCAGCAGTGCCCCCTCATCTAGCGCTCAAGAGACCCAGTACTTC
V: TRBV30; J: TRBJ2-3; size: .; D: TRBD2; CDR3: CAWRNSGGTDTQYF; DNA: TGTGCCTGGAGGAATAGCGGGGGCACAGATACGCAGTATTTT
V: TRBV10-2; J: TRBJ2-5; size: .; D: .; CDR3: CASTTTDSSRTQYF; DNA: TGCGCCAGCACCACAACGGATTCAAGTCGGACCCAGTACTTC
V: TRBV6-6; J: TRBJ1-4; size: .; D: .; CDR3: CASSFGQNNEKLFF; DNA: TGTGCCAGCAGCTTCGGACAGAATAATGAAAAACTGTTTTTT
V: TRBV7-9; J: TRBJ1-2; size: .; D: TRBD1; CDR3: CASSLQGATGYTF; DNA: TGTGCCAGCAGCCTTCAGGGGGCGACGGGCTACACCTTC
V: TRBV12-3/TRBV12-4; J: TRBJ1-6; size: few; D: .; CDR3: CAGSFPGYNSPLHF; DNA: TGTGCCGGCAGTTTCCCCGGGTATAATTCACCCCTCCACTTT
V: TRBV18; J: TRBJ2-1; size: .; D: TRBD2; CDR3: CASSPPGLVYNEQFF; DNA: TGTGCCAGCTCACCACCGGGACTAGTTTACAATGAGCAGTTCTTC
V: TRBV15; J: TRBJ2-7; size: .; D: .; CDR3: CATGADSYEQYF; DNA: TGTGCCACCGGAGCGGACTCCTACGAGCAGTACTTC
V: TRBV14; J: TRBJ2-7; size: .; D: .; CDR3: CASSQLSYEQYF; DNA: TGTGCCAGCAGCCAATTAAGCTACGAGCAGTACTTC
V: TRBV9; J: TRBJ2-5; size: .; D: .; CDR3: CASSWAWDPQEQYF; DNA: TGTGCCAGCAGCTGGGCCTGGGACCCACAGGAGCAGTACTTC
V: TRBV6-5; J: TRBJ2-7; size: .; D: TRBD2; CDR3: CASRQAAGDSYEQYF; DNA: TGTGCCAGCAGGCAAGCAGCGGGAGACAGCTACGAGCAGTACTTC
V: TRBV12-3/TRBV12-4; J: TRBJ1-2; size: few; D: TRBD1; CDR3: CASSLGPYQGEGYTF; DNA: TGTGCCAGCAGTTTAGGCCCCTACCAGGGGGAGGGCTACACCTTC
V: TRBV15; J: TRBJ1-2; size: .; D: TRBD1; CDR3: CATSRERGGAGGYTF; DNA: TGTGCCACCAGCAGAGAACGAGGGGGCGCCGGTGGCTACACCTTC
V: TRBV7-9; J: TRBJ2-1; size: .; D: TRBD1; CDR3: CASSLVVDRDSYNEQFF; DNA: TGTGCCAGCAGCTTAGTAGTTGACAGGGACTCCTACAATGAGCAGTTCTTC
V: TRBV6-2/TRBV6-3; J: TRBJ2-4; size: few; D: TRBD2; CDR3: CASSYGTIGPKNIQYF; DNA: TGTGCCAGCAGTTACGGGACTATAGGGCCCAAAAACATTCAGTACTTC
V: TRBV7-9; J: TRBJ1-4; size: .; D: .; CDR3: CASSSWGNEKLLF; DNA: TGTGCCAGCAGCTCATGGGGTAATGAAAAACTGCTTTTT
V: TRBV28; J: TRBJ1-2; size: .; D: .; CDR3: CASAPRGVYGYTF; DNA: TGTGCCAGCGCCCCCCGGGGGGTCTATGGCTACACCTTC
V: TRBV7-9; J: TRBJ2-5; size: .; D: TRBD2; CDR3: CASSPRLAGGPETQYF; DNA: TGTGCCAGCAGCCCCCGACTAGCGGGGGGGCCAGAGACCCAGTACTTC
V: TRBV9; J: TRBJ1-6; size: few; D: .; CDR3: CASRGDNSPLHF; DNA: TGTGCCAGCAGGGGGGATAATTCACCCCTCCACTTT
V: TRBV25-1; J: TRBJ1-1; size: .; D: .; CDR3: CASSRDPTRGTEAFF; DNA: TGTGCCAGCAGTCGGGACCCGACCAGGGGCACTGAAGCTTTCTTT
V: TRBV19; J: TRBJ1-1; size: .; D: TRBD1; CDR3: CVSSIWAGGRNTEAFF; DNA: TGTGTCAGTAGTATCTGGGCAGGGGGCCGGAACACTGAAGCTTTCTTT